The clone carrying this T cell receptor (beta chain) has at least ten counts. CDR3 length equals 12 residues. V was clipped by 5 bases and J by 8 bases; unmatched bases: 6. Germline V CDR1 and CDR2: SQVTM, ANQGSEA. Covering alpha and beta chains, TRAV- and TRBV-specific primers were used for the first-strand cDNA. TCR amplification used about 20 PCR cycles, a constant-region primer and a V-primer adapter. TCRdb ran MiXCR on the reads and lists one entry per CDR3 protein. The sample has some 88,000 distinct CDR3 sequences, 9.4% seen once. The sample is drawn from a study of low-dose radiotherapy and immunotherapy resistance in tumors. Time point described: before trial treatment.

The sequenced sample was PBMCs, obtained before treatment. This TCR was recovered from a male donor with prostate cancer. The chain uses TRBV29-1 and TRBJ2-1; TRBD2 matches at 7 bases. The CDR3 nucleotides read TGCAGCGTTTCGACTAGCTCCTATGAGCAGTTCTTC. Its protein product is CSVSTSSYEQFF.